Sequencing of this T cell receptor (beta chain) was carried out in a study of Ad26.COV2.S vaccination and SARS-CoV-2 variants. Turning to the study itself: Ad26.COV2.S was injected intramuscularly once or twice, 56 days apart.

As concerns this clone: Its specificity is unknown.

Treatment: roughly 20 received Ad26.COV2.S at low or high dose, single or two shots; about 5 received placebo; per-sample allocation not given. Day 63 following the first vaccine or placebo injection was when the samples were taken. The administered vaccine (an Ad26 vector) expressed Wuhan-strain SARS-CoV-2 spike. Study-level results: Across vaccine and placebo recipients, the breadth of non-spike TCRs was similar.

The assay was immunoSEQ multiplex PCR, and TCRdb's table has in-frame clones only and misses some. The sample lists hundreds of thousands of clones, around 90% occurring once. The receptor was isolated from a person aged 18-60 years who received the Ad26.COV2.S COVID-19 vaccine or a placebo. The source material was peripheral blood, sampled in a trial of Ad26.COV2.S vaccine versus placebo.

The CDR3 nucleotides read TGTGCCAGCAGTGGCCGTCCGGGGACTAGCGTCACAGATACGCAGTATTTT. Its translation is CASSGRPGTSVTDTQYF. The rearrangement joins TRBV2 to TRBJ2-3; 10 bases match TRBD2. The CDR3 runs 17 residues. V was pared by 4 bases and J by 2 bases, with 9 bases of the junction left unmatched. Looked up from germline, CDR1 is SNHLY and CDR2 is FYNNEI.